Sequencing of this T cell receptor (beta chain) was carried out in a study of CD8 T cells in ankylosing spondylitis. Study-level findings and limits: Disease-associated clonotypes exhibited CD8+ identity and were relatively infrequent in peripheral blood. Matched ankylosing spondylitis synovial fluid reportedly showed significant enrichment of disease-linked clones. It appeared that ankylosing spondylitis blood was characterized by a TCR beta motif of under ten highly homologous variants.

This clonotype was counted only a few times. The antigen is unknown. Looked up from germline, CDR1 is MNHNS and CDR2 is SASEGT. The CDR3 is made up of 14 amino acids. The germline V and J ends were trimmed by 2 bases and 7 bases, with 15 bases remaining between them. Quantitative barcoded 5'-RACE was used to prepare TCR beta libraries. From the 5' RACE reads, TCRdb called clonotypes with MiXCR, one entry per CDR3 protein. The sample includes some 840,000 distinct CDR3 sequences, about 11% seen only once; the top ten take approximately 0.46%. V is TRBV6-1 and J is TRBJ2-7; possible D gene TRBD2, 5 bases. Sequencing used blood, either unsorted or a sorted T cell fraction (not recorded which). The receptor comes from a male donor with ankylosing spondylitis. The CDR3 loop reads CASSERHGGGEQYF. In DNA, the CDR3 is TGTGCCAGCAGTGAACGCCATGGAGGTGGGGAGCAGTACTTC.